This TCR beta chain comes out of a study of T cell repertoires in cytomegalovirus infection (dated by TCRdb to about 2019). Notes on the research overall: The peptide stimulations were aimed at well-studied HLA-B-restricted epitopes as well as recently identified HLA-C-restricted CMV epitopes, whose presentation resists viral immunomodulation. Donor HLA type was relevant to the analysis, because carriage of CMV infection together with the matching HLA type was indicated by public TCR beta signatures. Results and caveats for the whole study, not just this receptor: In the ex vivo response, HLA-C-restricted CMV-specific TCR beta clonotypes were dominant, and in two of eight donors the single most frequent clonotype came from this HLA-C-restricted group. Carriers of CMV infection plus the relevant HLA type were discriminated by the cumulative frequency of public TCR beta family members in the study cohort and in an independent roughly 340-donor cohort.

This specimen's treatment or condition label, interpreted: in vitro stimulation with specific CMV peptide epitopes to enrich CMV-specific T cells. This clonotype was counted between two and nine times. Its antigen is still unknown. No qualities accompany the bases; no much larger clone lies one base away. Sequencing was performed on an Illumina HiSeq 1500. Using fastp at Q25 and MiXCR, TCRdb reprocessed the public reads and kept productive beta chains. Rows are combined by CDR3 protein, so each entry shows the most common genes and DNA. In this sample the table shows roughly 730,000 distinct CDR3 sequences, around a third of which occur a single time. The ten largest account for over 15% of the sample. V gives up 6 bases and J gives up 5 bases, and the segment between their germline ends measures 17 bases. The cysteine opens and the phenylalanine closes a CDR3 of 14 amino acids. Only the CDR3 DNA is retained, 42 bases long and in frame from the first base. CDR1 and CDR2 (SGHTA, FQGNSA) derive from the germline V gene.

The source was cultured PBMCs, collected from culture after CMV antigen stimulation. This TCR derives from a human donor in good health (CMV status not recorded). Some clones in this sample may be carry-over from other donors' samples. The chain was built from TRBV7-2 and TRBJ2-7; TRBD2 is perhaps the D gene, given 5 matching bases. At the DNA level, the sequence is TGTGCCAGCAGTATTGTCAGGACTTCCAACGAGCAGTACTTC. Its protein reads: CASSIVRTSNEQYF.